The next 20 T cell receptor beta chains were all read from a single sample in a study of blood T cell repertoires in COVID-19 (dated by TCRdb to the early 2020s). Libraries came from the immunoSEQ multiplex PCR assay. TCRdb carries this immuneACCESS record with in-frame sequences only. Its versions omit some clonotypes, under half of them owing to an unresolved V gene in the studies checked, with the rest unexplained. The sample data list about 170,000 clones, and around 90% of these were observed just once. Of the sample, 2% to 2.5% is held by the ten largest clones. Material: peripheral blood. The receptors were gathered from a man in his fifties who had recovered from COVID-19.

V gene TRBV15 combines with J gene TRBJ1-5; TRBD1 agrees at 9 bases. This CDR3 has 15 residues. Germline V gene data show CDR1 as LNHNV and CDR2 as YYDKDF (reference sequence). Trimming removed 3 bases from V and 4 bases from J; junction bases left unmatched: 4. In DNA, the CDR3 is TGTGCCACCAGCAGGGGGACAGGGCCAAATCAGCCCCAGCATTTT. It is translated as CATSRGTGPNQPQHF.

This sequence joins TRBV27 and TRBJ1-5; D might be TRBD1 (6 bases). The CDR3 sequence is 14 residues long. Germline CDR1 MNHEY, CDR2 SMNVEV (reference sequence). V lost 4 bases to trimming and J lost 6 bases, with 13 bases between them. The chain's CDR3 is CASSWGGESQPQHF. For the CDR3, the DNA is TGTGCCAGCAGTTGGGGGGGCGAGAGTCAGCCCCAGCATTTT.

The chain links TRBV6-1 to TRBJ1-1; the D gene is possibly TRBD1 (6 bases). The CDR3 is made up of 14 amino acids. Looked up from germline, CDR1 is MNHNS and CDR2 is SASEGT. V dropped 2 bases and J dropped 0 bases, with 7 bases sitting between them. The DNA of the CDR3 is TGTGCCAGCAGTGAACAGGGGTTGAACACTGAAGCTTTCTTT. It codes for CASSEQGLNTEAFF.

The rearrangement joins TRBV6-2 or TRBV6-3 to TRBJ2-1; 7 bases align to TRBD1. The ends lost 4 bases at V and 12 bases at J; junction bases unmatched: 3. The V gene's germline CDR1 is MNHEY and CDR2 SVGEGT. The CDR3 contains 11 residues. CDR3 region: CASSSGQAQFF. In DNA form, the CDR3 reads TGTGCCAGCAGTTCCGGACAGGCGCAGTTCTTC.

CDR3 sequence: CAISGADRGETQYF. The CDR3 DNA is TGTGCCATCAGTGGTGCTGACAGGGGGGAGACCCAGTACTTC. The chain recombines TRBV10-3 with TRBJ2-5, with 9 nucleotides matching TRBD1. V gave up 4 bases and J gave up 5 bases; unmatched junction bases: 5. Germline CDR1 and CDR2: ENHRY and SYGVKD. This CDR3 contains 14 residues.

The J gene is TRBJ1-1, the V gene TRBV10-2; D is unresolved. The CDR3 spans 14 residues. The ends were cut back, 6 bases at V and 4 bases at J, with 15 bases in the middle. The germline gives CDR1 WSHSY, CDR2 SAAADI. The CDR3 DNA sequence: TGCGCCAGCAGGGCCGTCGGGGTTGTCACTGAAGCTTTCTTT. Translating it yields CASRAVGVVTEAFF.

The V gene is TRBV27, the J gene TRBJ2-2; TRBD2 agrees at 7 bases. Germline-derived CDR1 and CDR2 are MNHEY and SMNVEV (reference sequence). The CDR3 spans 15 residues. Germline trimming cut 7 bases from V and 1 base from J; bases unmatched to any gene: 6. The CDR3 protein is CASKGSGWNTGELFF. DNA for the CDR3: TGTGCCAGCAAAGGTAGCGGGTGGAACACCGGGGAGCTGTTTTTT.

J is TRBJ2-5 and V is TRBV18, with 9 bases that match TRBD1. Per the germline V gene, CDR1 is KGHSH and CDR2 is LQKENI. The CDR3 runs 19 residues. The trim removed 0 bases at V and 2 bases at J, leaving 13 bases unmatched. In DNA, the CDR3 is TGTGCCAGCTCACCACCTTTGGGACAGGGACTTACCTTACAAGAGACCCAGTACTTC. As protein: CASSPPLGQGLTLQETQYF.

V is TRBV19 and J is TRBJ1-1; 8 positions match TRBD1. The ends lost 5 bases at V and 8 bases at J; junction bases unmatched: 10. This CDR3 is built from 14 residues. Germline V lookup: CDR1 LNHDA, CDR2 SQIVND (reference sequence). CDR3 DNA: TGTGCCAGTAGTCCGGACAGGGCCGGTTCCGAAGCTTTCTTT. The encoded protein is CASSPDRAGSEAFF.

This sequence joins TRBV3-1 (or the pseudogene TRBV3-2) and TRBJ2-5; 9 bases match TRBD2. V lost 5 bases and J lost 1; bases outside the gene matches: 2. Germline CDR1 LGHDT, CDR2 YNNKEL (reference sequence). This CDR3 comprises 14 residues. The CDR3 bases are TGTGCCAGCAGCAATAGCGGGAGCCAAGAGACCCAGTACTTC. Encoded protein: CASSNSGSQETQYF.

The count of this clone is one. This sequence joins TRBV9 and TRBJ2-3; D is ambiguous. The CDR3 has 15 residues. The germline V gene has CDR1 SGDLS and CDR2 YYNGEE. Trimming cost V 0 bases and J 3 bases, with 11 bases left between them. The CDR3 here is CASSVGAVGTDTQYF. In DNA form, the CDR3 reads TGTGCCAGCAGCGTAGGGGCTGTTGGGACAGATACGCAGTATTTT.

CDR3 protein: CAWSPGGRGTQYF. The CDR3 DNA is TGTGCCTGGAGTCCAGGGGGCAGGGGTACGCAGTATTTT. The chain recombines TRBV30 with TRBJ2-3, with 8 bases aligning to TRBD1. The length of the CDR3 is 13 residues. The J segment lost 8 bases and the V segment lost 2 bases, leaving 6 bases of the junction unmatched. Germline CDR1 and CDR2: GTSNPN and SVGIG (reference sequence).

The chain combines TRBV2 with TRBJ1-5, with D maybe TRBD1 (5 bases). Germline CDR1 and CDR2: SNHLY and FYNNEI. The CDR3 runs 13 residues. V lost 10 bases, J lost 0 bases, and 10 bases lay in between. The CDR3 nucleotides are TGTGCCACCGCGACAGATAGCAATCAGCCCCAGCATTTT. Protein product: CATATDSNQPQHF.

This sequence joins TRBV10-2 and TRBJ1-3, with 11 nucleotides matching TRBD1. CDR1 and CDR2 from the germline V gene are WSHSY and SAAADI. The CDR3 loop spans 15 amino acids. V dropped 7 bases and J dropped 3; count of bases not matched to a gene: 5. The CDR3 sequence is CASTRTGGHGNTIYF. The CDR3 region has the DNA TGCGCCAGCACCAGGACAGGGGGCCATGGAAACACCATATATTTT.

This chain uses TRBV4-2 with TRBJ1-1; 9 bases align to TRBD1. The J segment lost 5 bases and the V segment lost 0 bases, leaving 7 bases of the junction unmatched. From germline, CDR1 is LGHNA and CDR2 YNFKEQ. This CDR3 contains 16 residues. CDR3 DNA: TGTGCCAGCAGCCAAGACCCCGGGACAGGGAAAACTGAAGCTTTCTTT. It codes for CASSQDPGTGKTEAFF.

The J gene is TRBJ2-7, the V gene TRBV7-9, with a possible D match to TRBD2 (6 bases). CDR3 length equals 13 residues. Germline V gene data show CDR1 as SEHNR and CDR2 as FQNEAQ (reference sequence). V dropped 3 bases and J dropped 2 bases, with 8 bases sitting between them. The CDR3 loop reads CASSFGGPYEQYF. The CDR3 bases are TGTGCCAGCAGCTTCGGAGGGCCCTACGAGCAGTACTTC.

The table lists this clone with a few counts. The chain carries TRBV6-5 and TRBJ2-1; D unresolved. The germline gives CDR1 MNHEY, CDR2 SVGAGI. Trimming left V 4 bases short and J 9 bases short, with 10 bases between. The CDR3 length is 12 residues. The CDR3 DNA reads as TGTGCCAGCAGTTCCACCCCGGGTGAGCAGTTCTTC. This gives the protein CASSSTPGEQFF.

The CDR3: CASRRQQGAYEQYF. The CDR3 coding sequence is TGTGCCAGCAGACGCCAACAGGGAGCCTACGAGCAGTACTTC. The J gene is TRBJ2-7, the V gene TRBV6-5, with D possibly TRBD1 on 6 matching bases. In germline, CDR1 is MNHEY, CDR2 SVGAGI. This CDR3 is 14 amino acids long. The V gene lost 6 bases and the J gene lost 2 bases, with 14 bases spanning the gap.

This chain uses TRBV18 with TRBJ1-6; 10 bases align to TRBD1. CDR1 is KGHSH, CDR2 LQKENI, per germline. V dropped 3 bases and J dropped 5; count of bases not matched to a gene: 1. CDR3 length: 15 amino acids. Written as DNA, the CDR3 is TGTGCCAGCTCACCCGGACAGGGGGATAATTCACCCCTCCACTTT. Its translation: CASSPGQGDNSPLHF.

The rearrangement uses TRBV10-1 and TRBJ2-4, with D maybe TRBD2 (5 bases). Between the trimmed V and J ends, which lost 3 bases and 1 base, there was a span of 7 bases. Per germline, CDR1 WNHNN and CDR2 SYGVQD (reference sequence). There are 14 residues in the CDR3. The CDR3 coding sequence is TGCGCCAGCAGTGACGGCGGGGCCAAAAACATTCAGTACTTC. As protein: CASSDGGAKNIQYF.